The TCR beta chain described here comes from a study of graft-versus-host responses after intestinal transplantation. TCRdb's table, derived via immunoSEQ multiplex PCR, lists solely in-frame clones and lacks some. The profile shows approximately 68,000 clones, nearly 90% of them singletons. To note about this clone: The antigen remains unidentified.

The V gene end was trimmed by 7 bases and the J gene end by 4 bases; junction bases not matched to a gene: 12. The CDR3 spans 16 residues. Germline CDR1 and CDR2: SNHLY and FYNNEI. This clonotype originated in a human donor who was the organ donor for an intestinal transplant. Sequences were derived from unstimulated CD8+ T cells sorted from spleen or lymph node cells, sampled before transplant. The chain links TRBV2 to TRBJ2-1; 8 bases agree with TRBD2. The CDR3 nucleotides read TGTGCCAGCATTCATGCGGGGGGAATCAATTACAATGAGCAGTTCTTC. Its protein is CASIHAGGINYNEQFF.